The clone carrying this T cell receptor beta chain was detected only a few times. The target antigen is unknown. TCRdb re-derived calls from the 5' RACE reads in MiXCR, one entry per CDR3 protein. The sample includes 510,000 or so distinct CDR3 sequences, 13% to 15% of them seen just once. The entry originates in a study of identical twins. The study, taken as a whole, reports: Twin pairs had excess sharing that was weaker in beta out-of-frame sequences. Conclusions rested on cross-sectional statistics rather than following the same donors. Cord blood beta clonotypes present at high abundance carried fewer insertions; no such pattern appeared in memory repertoires.

This CDR3 comprises 16 residues. The V gene's germline CDR1 is DFQATT and CDR2 SNEGSKA (reference sequence). V lost 4 bases to trimming and J lost 4 bases; unmatched junction nucleotides: 10. The same sample was also studied in work on yellow fever vaccine responses in identical twins. That source adds: Convergence reportedly seemed to mark part of the twins' vaccine T cell response, with personalization marking the rest.

The chain employs TRBV20-1 and TRBJ2-2; 9 bases map to TRBD2. The source material was CD4+ T cells sorted from blood. This TCR derives from a woman aged 18-29 years in good health. The CDR3 is CSATLAGRSGTGELFF. The DNA for the CDR3 is TGCAGTGCTACGCTAGCGGGAAGGTCCGGCACCGGGGAGCTGTTTTTT.